This T cell receptor (beta chain) is from a study of chemoradiotherapy in HPV16-positive cancers. Overall study results and limits: Candidate HPV-specific clones and E7-related TCR motifs grew in tumor during treatment.

This clone was seen only once. Its antigen remains unknown. Data came from immunoSEQ multiplex PCR; TCRdb stores just in-frame clones and leaves some out. The sample carries 20,000 or so clones, approximately 89% recorded once. The sample was blood, taken from a patient who underwent chemoradiotherapy. The clonotype comes from a human donor with HPV-associated anogenital cancer.

CDR3 nucleotide sequence: TGTGCCAGCAGCCAAGATAATGGACTATCCTACGAGCAGTACTTC. Encoded protein: CASSQDNGLSYEQYF. This chain joins TRBV14 and TRBJ2-7; perhaps TRBD2 as D (6 bases). The CDR3 is made up of 15 amino acids. Germline V gene data show CDR1 as SGHDN and CDR2 as FVKESK. V lost 0 bases to trimming and J lost 1 base, with 10 bases between them.